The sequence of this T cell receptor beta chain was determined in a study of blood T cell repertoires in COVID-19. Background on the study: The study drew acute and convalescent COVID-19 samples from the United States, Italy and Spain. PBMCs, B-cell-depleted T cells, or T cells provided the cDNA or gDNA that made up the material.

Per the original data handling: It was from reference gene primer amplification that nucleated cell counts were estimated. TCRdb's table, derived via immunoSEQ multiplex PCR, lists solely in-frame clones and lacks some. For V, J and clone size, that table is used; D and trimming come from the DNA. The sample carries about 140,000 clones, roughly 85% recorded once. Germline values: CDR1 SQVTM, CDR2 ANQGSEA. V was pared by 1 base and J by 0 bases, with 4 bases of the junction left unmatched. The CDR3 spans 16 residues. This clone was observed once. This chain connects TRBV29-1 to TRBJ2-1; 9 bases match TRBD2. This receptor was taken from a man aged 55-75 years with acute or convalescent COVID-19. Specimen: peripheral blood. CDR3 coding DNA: TGCAGCGTTGAAGGGCTAGCGGGAAACTCCTACAATGAGCAGTTCTTC. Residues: CSVEGLAGNSYNEQFF.